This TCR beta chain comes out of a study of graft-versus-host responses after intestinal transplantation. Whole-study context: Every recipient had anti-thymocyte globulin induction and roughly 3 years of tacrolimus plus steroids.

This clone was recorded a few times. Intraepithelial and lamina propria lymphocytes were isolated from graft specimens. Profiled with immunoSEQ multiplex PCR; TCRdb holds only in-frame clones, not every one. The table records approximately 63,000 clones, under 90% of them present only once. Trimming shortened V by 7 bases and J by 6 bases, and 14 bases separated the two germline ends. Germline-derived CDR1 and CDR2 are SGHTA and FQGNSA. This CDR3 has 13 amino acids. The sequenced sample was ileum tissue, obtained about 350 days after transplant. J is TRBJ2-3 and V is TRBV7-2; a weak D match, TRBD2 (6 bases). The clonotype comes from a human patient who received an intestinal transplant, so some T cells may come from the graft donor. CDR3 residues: CASTRQTSDTQYF. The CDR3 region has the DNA TGTGCCAGCACCCGTCAGACTAGTGATACGCAGTATTTT.